This T cell receptor beta chain was recorded in a study of shared clonotypes between healthy human individuals (TCRdb year 2020). At the level of the whole study: The cohort included three men and two women between 18 and 49 years of age. Per donor, three plates each were used for CD4 naive and CD4 memory, two for CD8 naive, and one for CD8 memory. Blood TCR repertoires of roughly five healthy adults were deeply sequenced to estimate repertoire size and the extent of clonotype sharing between individuals. Different laboratories and diverse techniques were used to prepare libraries and sequence TCR repertoires, to increase sequencing depth and limit assay-specific biases. Leukapheresis yielded between about 0.94 and 8.9 billion PBMCs per donor. The investigation overall reported the following: The genetic and exposure-history diversity represented was limited by the small number of donors. Across a few donors, roughly 5.4% of naive CD4, more than 3% of naive CD8, 2% to 2.5% of memory CD4, and 0.4% to 0.45% of memory CD8 clonotypes were shared. Sampling was restricted to blood, and TCR repertoires in tissues likely differ from the TCR repertoires found in blood. Even with the large sequencing depth, rarefaction of the sorted-subset datasets indicated that sequencing was incomplete. Estimated clonotype richness was generally larger for naive than for memory subsets. Compared with non-shared clonotypes, the clonotypes found in all four sorted-subset donors had higher generation probabilities. Pairwise subsampling indicated that sequencing depth was expected to affect the degree of clonotype sharing among donors.

The donors were healthy, HIV-negative adults with no recently reported acute infections or vaccinations. All donors were Caucasian adults living in Nashville, Tennessee, USA. Magnetic negative selection was used to enrich CD4+ T cells, after which naive cells were positively selected on CD45RA and the negative fraction became the memory subset. Blood was obtained by leukapheresis, after which PBMCs were separated by Ficoll-Histopaque density gradient centrifugation and cryopreserved in liquid nitrogen vapor phase. Analytical flow cytometry was used to check the purity and quantity of every magnetically sorted T cell population. Genomic DNA was isolated from every sorted fraction and measured by UV absorbance on a Nanodrop 2000c. TCR CDR3 regions were amplified from genomic DNA by multiplex PCR using the deep immunoSEQ assay. Extracted genomic DNA from each cell subset was spread evenly across all wells of several immunoSEQ 96-well plates, with each plate serving as a replicate. For sorted subsets, each replicate PCR was loaded with 200 ng genomic DNA, equivalent to 30,000 or so T cell genomes. Purified libraries were measured with a Qubit 3.0 fluorometer, size-checked on a Bioanalyzer 2100, and measured again with the KAPA Library Quantification kit. Every immunoSEQ 96-well plate was sequenced on a separate single-read 150-cycle Illumina NextSeq 550 flow cell. The paper's data handling went like this. Because only junctional sequences without quality scores were contained in the immunoSEQ output, filtering matching that applied to full-length reads could not be performed. Sequences were annotated with PyIR, a Python wrapper for IgBLAST v1.9, using IMGT germline references to assign V/J genes and CDR3. Reads were removed for weak V/J assignments (E-value above 1e-6), missing CDR3, stop codons, out-of-frame junctions, or ambiguous translated residues. V3J clonotypes were defined by identical inferred V gene, J gene, and CDR3 amino acid sequence. The percentage overlap between two repertoires was calculated by dividing the number of shared unique clonotypes by the size of the smaller repertoire. Repertoire richness was assessed with RTK rarefaction, the Chao1 estimator, and Recon v2.1 estimates of unobserved clonotypes. Generation probabilities were computed with OLGA for all TCRbeta clonotypes obtained by the gDNA method from several donors. This is the immuneACCESS table as TCRdb keeps it, with only in-frame sequences that have V and J called. A part of the clones is gone; compared with another copy, unresolved V genes explain less than half, and the rest is unexplained. That table furnishes V, J and clone size, whereas the DNA furnished D and trimming. Recorded for this sample are roughly 1 million clones; under 80% of them occurred a single time. The leading ten clones occupy approximately 1.5% of the sample.

On this clone itself: Its recognized antigen is unknown. It has no much larger one-base neighbor in the sample; base qualities were not kept.

CDR1 and CDR2 are drawn from the germline V gene: SGHRS, YFSETQ. V is clipped by 7 bases and J by 9 bases, and the sequence between their germline boundaries is 22 bases long. Inclusive of the bounding cysteine and phenylalanine, the CDR3 is 14 residues long. Only the CDR3 DNA stays, 42 bases, in frame from base 1. The rearrangement combines TRBV5-1 with TRBJ1-2; the D gene remains uncertain. Sequencing was performed on memory CD4+ T cells sorted from blood. This specimen's cell subset or site label, per the study, means: CD45RA-negative fraction. This clonotype was sampled from a man younger than 35 in good health. The CDR3 reads CASHTREKVMSYTF. The DNA sequence follows: TGCGCCAGCCATACCCGGGAGAAGGTGATGAGCTACACCTTC.